These 2 T cell receptor beta chains originate from one sample sequenced in a study of blood T cell repertoires in COVID-19. Sequenced by immunoSEQ multiplex PCR; TCRdb stores in-frame clones only, minus some. Among approximately 200,000 clones listed, about nine tenths were seen once. Source material: peripheral blood. The receptors here all came from a woman between 55 and 75 years old with acute or convalescent COVID-19.

V and J are TRBV19 and TRBJ1-3; weak D call: TRBD1 (5 bases). From germline, CDR1 is LNHDA and CDR2 SQIVND (reference sequence). V was trimmed by 6 bases and J by 4 bases, leaving 13 bases between them. The CDR3 runs to 14 residues. The CDR3 spells CASSFGHTGNTIYF. CDR3 DNA sequence: TGTGCCAGTAGCTTCGGACATACGGGAAACACCATATATTTT.

The gene calls are TRBV19 and TRBJ1-3, with 8 bases fitting TRBD1. The CDR3 has 14 residues. CDR1 is LNHDA and CDR2 is SQIVND in the germline V gene (reference sequence). The trim removed 7 bases at V and 4 bases at J, leaving 6 bases unmatched. The CDR3 DNA is TGTGCCAGTACCCCGGACAGGGTCGGAAACACCATATATTTT. It encodes CASTPDRVGNTIYF.